The rows below give T cell receptor beta chains drawn from one sample of a study of CD8 T cells in ankylosing spondylitis. TCRdb recomputed calls from the 5' RACE reads with MiXCR, one row per CDR3 protein. Among hundreds of thousands of distinct CDR3 sequences, 10% to 15% were seen once, and the ten largest hold 0.51%. Specimen: blood, either unsorted or a sorted T cell fraction (not recorded which). Receptors originate from a male donor with ankylosing spondylitis. Both conserved end residues are part of each CDR3. A D gene is named only where the DNA matches it firmly. Part of the rows lack a size; the others show once, few, many or a class for expanded clones.

CDR3 protein,CDR3 DNA,D gene,V gene,clone size,J gene,CDR3 length
CASSLVGRDGNTIYF,TGTGCCAGCAGCTTAGTCGGACGGGATGGAAACACCATATATTTT,-,TRBV7-6,-,TRBJ1-3,15
CASSLEGGRNSPLHF,TGCGCCAGCAGCTTGGAAGGCGGCAGAAATTCACCCCTCCACTTT,-,TRBV5-1,many,TRBJ1-6,15
CASSEGNSGANVLTF,TGCGCCAGCAGCGAGGGAAACTCTGGGGCCAACGTCCTGACTTTC,-,TRBV5-1,-,TRBJ2-6,15
CASSPTGDRGYEQYF,TGTGCCAGCAGCCCCACGGGAGACAGGGGCTACGAGCAGTACTTC,TRBD1,TRBV5-6,-,TRBJ2-7,15
CSARSDRATTEAFF,TGCAGTGCTAGATCGGACAGGGCGACTACTGAAGCTTTCTTT,TRBD1,TRBV20-1,few,TRBJ1-1,14
CASRGGAGASTGELFF,TGTGCCAGCAGAGGGGGGGCGGGAGCGTCCACCGGGGAGCTGTTTTTT,-,TRBV6-1,few,TRBJ2-2,16
CAWSVGQVGNSPLHF,TGTGCCTGGAGTGTTGGACAGGTCGGCAATTCACCCCTCCACTTT,TRBD1,TRBV30,few,TRBJ1-6,15
CASSSASGIGYNEQFF,TGTGCCAGCAGTTCGGCTAGCGGGATAGGTTACAATGAGCAGTTCTTC,TRBD2,TRBV28,many,TRBJ2-1,16
CASTRSRDYGYTF,TGTGCCAGCACTCGGTCGCGGGACTATGGCTACACCTTC,-,TRBV28,few,TRBJ1-2,13
CASAGLWAPLEQFF,TGTGCCAGCGCGGGCCTCTGGGCTCCCCTTGAGCAGTTCTTC,-,TRBV2,few,TRBJ2-1,14
CSAARGGPGTEAFF,TGCAGTGCTGCCCGAGGGGGTCCGGGCACTGAAGCTTTCTTT,-,TRBV20-1,few,TRBJ1-1,14
CASSRGQLNSPLHF,TGTGCCAGCAGTCGGGGACAGCTAAATTCACCCCTCCACTTT,TRBD1,TRBV27,many,TRBJ1-6,14
CASSPGQGRQETQYF,TGTGCCAGCAGCCCCGGACAGGGGCGGCAAGAGACCCAGTACTTC,TRBD1,TRBV11-3,-,TRBJ2-5,15
CSASTDFDTDTQYF,TGCAGTGCCTCTACAGACTTCGACACAGATACGCAGTATTTT,-,TRBV20-1,few,TRBJ2-3,14
CSARDRTLSYNTQYF,TGCAGTGCTAGAGATAGAACCTTGTCGTATAATACGCAGTATTTT,-,TRBV20-1,-,TRBJ2-3,15
CASSQDPARGSDTGELFF,TGTGCCAGCAGCCAAGATCCAGCCAGGGGGAGTGACACCGGGGAGCTGTTTTTT,TRBD1,TRBV4-2,-,TRBJ2-2,18
CSVFRGGGYTF,TGCAGCGTATTCAGGGGAGGGGGCTACACCTTC,-,TRBV29-1,few,TRBJ1-2,11
CASSPQPGAYEQYF,TGCGCCAGCAGCCCTCAGCCCGGGGCCTACGAGCAGTACTTC,-,TRBV5-1,few,TRBJ2-7,14
CASSVGPLTSYEQYF,TGTGCCAGCAGTGTGGGACCCCTTACCTCCTACGAGCAGTACTTC,-,TRBV9,few,TRBJ2-7,15
CASSQGTGTESSPLHF,TGCGCCAGCAGCCAAGGTACAGGGACAGAAAGTTCACCCCTCCACTTT,TRBD1,TRBV4-3,-,TRBJ1-6,16
CASRERPSGYNEQFF,TGTGCCAGCAGAGAGAGGCCTAGCGGATACAATGAGCAGTTCTTC,TRBD2,TRBV6-1,-,TRBJ2-1,15
CASSSTWDTSSNQPQHF,TGTGCCAGCAGCTCTACTTGGGACACCTCTAGCAATCAGCCCCAGCATTTT,-,TRBV6-5,few,TRBJ1-5,17
CASSYFGGEQYF,TGTGCCAGCAGTTACTTCGGTGGAGAGCAGTACTTC,-,TRBV6-2/TRBV6-3,few,TRBJ2-7,12
CATTQGYGELFF,TGCGCCACAACACAGGGTTACGGGGAGCTGTTTTTT,-,TRBV5-1,-,TRBJ2-2,12
CSALLGWIDTQYF,TGCAGTGCTCTACTAGGGTGGATAGATACGCAGTATTTT,-,TRBV20-1,-,TRBJ2-3,13
CASSQDTGGRGGYTF,TGTGCCAGCAGCCAAGACACAGGGGGCCGAGGCGGCTACACCTTC,TRBD1,TRBV3-1,-,TRBJ1-2,15
CATSPRREVVNIQYF,TGTGCCACCAGCCCCCGAAGAGAGGTAGTAAACATTCAGTACTTC,-,TRBV15,-,TRBJ2-4,15
CSARDNGGRGGYGYTF,TGCAGTGCTAGAGATAACGGGGGCCGAGGGGGCTATGGCTACACCTTC,-,TRBV20-1,few,TRBJ1-2,16
CASSLTRVATDFPPTQYF,TGTGCCAGCAGCCTCACCCGCGTAGCAACAGACTTTCCCCCTACGCAGTATTTT,-,TRBV14,-,TRBJ2-3,18
CASRWTGANTEAFF,TGTGCCAGCAGATGGACAGGGGCGAACACTGAAGCTTTCTTT,TRBD1,TRBV6-2/TRBV6-3,few,TRBJ1-1,14
CASSVPTIPGPLEQYF,TGTGCCAGCAGTGTCCCGACAATCCCGGGACCCCTCGAGCAGTACTTC,-,TRBV6-1,once,TRBJ2-7,16
CASSQGGGPGELFF,TGTGCCAGCAGCCAGGGTGGAGGACCCGGGGAGCTGTTTTTT,-,TRBV14,-,TRBJ2-2,14
CSVVSGRTDTQYF,TGCAGCGTCGTATCAGGGAGGACAGATACGCAGTATTTT,-,TRBV29-1,-,TRBJ2-3,13
CASSRPGLADYEQYF,TGTGCCAGCAGCCGCCCGGGACTAGCGGACTACGAGCAGTACTTC,TRBD2,TRBV6-1,few,TRBJ2-7,15
CASSQDVLAGGHNEQFF,TGCGCCAGCAGCCAAGATGTCTTAGCGGGGGGACACAATGAGCAGTTCTTC,TRBD2,TRBV4-3,few,TRBJ2-1,17
CASNPQGALGGETQYF,TGTGCCAGCAATCCACAGGGGGCCCTTGGGGGAGAGACCCAGTACTTC,TRBD1,TRBV12-3/TRBV12-4,-,TRBJ2-5,16
CAIRGLAGVDEQFF,TGTGCCATCAGAGGACTAGCGGGAGTGGATGAGCAGTTCTTC,TRBD2,TRBV10-3,few,TRBJ2-1,14